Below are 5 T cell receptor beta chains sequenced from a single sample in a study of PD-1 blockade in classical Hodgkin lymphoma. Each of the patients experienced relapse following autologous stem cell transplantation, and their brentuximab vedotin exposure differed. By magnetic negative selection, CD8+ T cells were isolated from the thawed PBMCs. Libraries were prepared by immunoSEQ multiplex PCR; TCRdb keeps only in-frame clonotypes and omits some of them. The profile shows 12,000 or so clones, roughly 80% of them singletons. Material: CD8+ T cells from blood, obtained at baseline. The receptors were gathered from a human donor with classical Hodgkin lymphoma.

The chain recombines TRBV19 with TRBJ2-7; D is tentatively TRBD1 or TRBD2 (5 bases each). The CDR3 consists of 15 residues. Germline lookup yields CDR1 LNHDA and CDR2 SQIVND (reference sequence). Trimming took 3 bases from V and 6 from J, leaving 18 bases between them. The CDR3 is CASSIVQGSGSEQYF. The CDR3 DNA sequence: TGTGCCAGTAGTATCGTGCAGGGTTCGGGGAGCGAGCAGTACTTC. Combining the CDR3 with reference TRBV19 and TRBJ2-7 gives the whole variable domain DGGITQSPKYLFRKEGQNVTLSCEQNLNHDAMYWYRQDPGQGLRLIYYSQIVNDFQKGDIAEGYSVSREKKESFPLTVTSAQKNPTAFYLCASSIVQGSGSEQYFGPGTRLTVT.

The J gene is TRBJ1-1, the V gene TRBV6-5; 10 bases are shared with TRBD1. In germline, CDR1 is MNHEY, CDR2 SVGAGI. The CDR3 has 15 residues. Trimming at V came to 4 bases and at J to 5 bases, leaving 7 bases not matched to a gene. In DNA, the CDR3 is TGTGCCAGCAGTTCACCGACAGGGGGCTCGACTGAAGCTTTCTTT. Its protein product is CASSSPTGGSTEAFF.

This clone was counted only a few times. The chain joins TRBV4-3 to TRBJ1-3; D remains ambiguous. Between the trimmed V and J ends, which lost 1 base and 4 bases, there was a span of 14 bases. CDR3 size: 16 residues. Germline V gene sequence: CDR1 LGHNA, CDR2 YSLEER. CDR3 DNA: TGCGCCAGCAGCCAAGCCGTGGAGGTATGGGGAAACACCATATATTTT. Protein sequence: CASSQAVEVWGNTIYF.

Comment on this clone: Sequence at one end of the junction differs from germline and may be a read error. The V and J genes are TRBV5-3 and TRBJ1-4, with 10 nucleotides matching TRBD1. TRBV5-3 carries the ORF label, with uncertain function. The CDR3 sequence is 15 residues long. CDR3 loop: CASSYRQGAYEKLFF. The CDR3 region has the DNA TGTGCCAGCAGCTACCGACAGGGGGCCTATGAAAAACTGTTTTTT.

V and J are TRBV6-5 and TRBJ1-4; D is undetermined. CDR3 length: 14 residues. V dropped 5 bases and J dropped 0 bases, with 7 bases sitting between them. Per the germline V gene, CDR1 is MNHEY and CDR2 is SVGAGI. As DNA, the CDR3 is TGTGCCAGCAGTCGGATGACAACTAATGAAAAACTGTTTTTT. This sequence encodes CASSRMTTNEKLFF.